Each of the 12 T cell receptor beta chains below was sequenced from the same sample in a study of siplizumab effects on memory and regulatory T cells. Assay: immunoSEQ multiplex PCR; the TCRdb copy retains only in-frame clones and omits some. Among approximately 100,000 clones listed, around 93% were seen once. The specimen sequenced was non-Treg CD4+ T cells sorted from blood. The receptors were gathered from a human donor in good health.

This chain links TRBV18 with TRBJ2-4; no definite D call. V was shortened by 2 bases and J by 1 base, with 9 bases between the two germline ends. Germline assignment: CDR1 KGHSH and CDR2 LQKENI. The CDR3 has 15 amino acids. Here the CDR3 reads CASSPTAWAKNIQYF. In DNA, the CDR3 is TGTGCCAGCTCACCAACTGCTTGGGCCAAAAACATTCAGTACTTC.

The V gene is TRBV18, the J gene TRBJ1-1; D remains unclear. The CDR3 length is 13 residues. V lost 6 bases and J lost 4, with 12 bases in between. Germline V CDR1 and CDR2: KGHSH, LQKENI. The CDR3 coding sequence is TGTGCCAGCTCGATAGAGGGAGCCACTGAAGCTTTCTTT. This sequence encodes CASSIEGATEAFF.

The chain carries TRBV4-1 and TRBJ2-7; no definite D call. Germline CDR1 and CDR2: MGHRA and YSYEKL. The CDR3 extends over 16 amino acids. Trimming removed 0 bases at V and 5 bases at J, with 17 bases between. The CDR3 DNA reads as TGCGCCAGCAGCCAAGATAGCTGGGCTGATTACAACGAGCAGTACTTC. Protein: CASSQDSWADYNEQYF.

Notes on this clone: The same CDR3 also results from other DNA sequences found in this sample. CDR3 in amino acids: CSVERFSGRARGGNIQYF. CDR3 nucleotides: TGCAGCGTTGAAAGATTCTCGGGTCGGGCCAGGGGGGGAAACATTCAGTACTTC. The chain couples TRBV29-1 to TRBJ2-4; D tentatively reads TRBD1 or TRBD2 (7 bases each). This CDR3 comprises 18 residues. With 2 bases removed from V and 6 bases from J, the gap between germline ends came to 26 bases. From germline, CDR1 is SQVTM and CDR2 ANQGSEA.

The chain joins TRBV10-3 to TRBJ2-2; either TRBD1 or TRBD2 may supply D (5 bases each). Germline values: CDR1 ENHRY, CDR2 SYGVKD. CDR3 length: 14 residues. Trimming took off 9 bases at V and 2 bases at J, with 13 bases between the two ends. CDR3 in amino acids: CAILPGPNTGELFF. The CDR3 coding sequence is TGTGCCATTCTCCCGGGACCCAACACCGGGGAGCTGTTTTTT.

The chain uses TRBV9 and TRBJ1-1; D possibly corresponds to TRBD1 (6 bases). Germline V gives CDR1 SGDLS, CDR2 YYNGEE. The CDR3 runs to 13 residues. V lost 3 bases, J lost 2 bases, and 8 bases lay in between. The chain's CDR3 is CASSGTDNTEAFF. In DNA form, the CDR3 reads TGTGCCAGCAGCGGGACAGACAACACTGAAGCTTTCTTT.

The chain carries TRBV2 and TRBJ2-1; D might be TRBD1 (5 bases). The CDR3 totals 11 residues. CDR1 is SNHLY, CDR2 FYNNEI, per germline. V lost 8 bases, J lost 10 bases, and 12 bases lay in between. CDR3 sequence reads: CASLTDWEQFF. The CDR3 DNA sequence: TGTGCCAGCCTGACAGATTGGGAGCAGTTCTTC.

The chain links TRBV7-3 to TRBJ2-6, with D uncertain. This CDR3 is 17 amino acids long. Trimming took off 2 bases at V and 0 bases at J, with 11 bases between the two ends. Germline lookup yields CDR1 SGHTA and CDR2 FQGTGA. DNA of the CDR3: TGTGCCAGCAGCTTATTCTTGGGCTTCTCTGGGGCCAACGTCCTGACTTTC. Its translation: CASSLFLGFSGANVLTF.

This clone came up once. This rearrangement joins TRBV5-4 to TRBJ1-2, with a weak D call TRBD1 (5 bases). CDR3 size: 15 residues. Trimming removed 4 bases at V and 6 bases at J, with 19 bases between. Germline values: CDR1 SGHNT, CDR2 YYREEE (reference sequence). DNA for the CDR3: TGTGCCAGCAGCACGGTGGGACGGACGACTCATGGCTACACCTTC. Translation gives CASSTVGRTTHGYTF.

This chain joins TRBV11-2 and TRBJ1-3, with unresolved D. Germline-derived CDR1 and CDR2 are SGHAT and FQNNGV. The CDR3 sequence is 17 residues long. V lost 5 bases and J lost 0, with 17 bases in between. The CDR3 DNA sequence: TGTGCCAGCAGCCTTTTGGCAGGACTTAACTCTGGAAACACCATATATTTT. It is translated as CASSLLAGLNSGNTIYF.

The rearrangement links TRBV7-2 to TRBJ1-5, with TRBD1 as a possible D gene (6 bases). The CDR3 totals 15 residues. CDR1 is SGHTA, CDR2 FQGNSA, per germline. With 5 bases removed from V and 3 bases from J, the gap between germline ends came to 14 bases. DNA of the CDR3: TGTGCCAGCAGCAAGGCCGGGACAACCAATCAGCCCCAGCATTTT. This translates into CASSKAGTTNQPQHF.

The chain joins TRBV7-3 to TRBJ1-1; 7 positions match TRBD1. Germline V CDR1 and CDR2: SGHTA, FQGTGA. CDR3 length equals 13 residues. V gave up 2 bases and J gave up 5 bases; unmatched junction bases: 2. CDR3 amino acids: CASSLDRVTEAFF. The CDR3 DNA is TGTGCCAGCAGCTTAGACAGGGTTACTGAAGCTTTCTTT.